This T cell receptor (beta chain) derives from a study of T cell responses to AZD1222 COVID-19 vaccine. Concerning this clone: The antigen is unknown.

Study outcomes and limitations: Of the AZD1222 recipients, only six or seven were seropositive at baseline. Most donors were white British, females outnumbered males, and clonal diversity was possibly underestimated. Samples come after the peak T cell response, not at day 14.

This CDR3 comprises 16 residues. V was clipped by 5 bases and J by 0 bases, with 15 bases between them. The germline CDR1 and CDR2 sequences are SGHTA and FQGNSA. Profiled with immunoSEQ multiplex PCR; TCRdb holds only in-frame clones, not every one. The table records some 170,000 clones, 94% of them present only once. J is TRBJ2-3 and V is TRBV7-2; no firm D call. This specimen was peripheral blood, taken 28 days after the second AZD1222 dose. The origin of this receptor is an adult who received the AZD1222 COVID-19 vaccine. Here the CDR3 DNA reads TGTGCCAGCAGCCTCGGGCCCCCGAGGAGCACAGATACGCAGTATTTT. Its translation: CASSLGPPRSTDTQYF.